Presented here are 23 T cell receptor beta chains from one specimen sequenced in a study of technical replicates of blood from a few donors. The table came from immunoSEQ multiplex PCR; TCRdb's copy has only in-frame clones and leaves some out. The sample consists of around 100,000 clones, 95% to 96% of them appearing once. Sequenced sample: T cells isolated from PBMCs. The source is a human donor in good health.

The rearrangement joins TRBV7-8 to TRBJ1-5; D possibly corresponds to TRBD1 (5 bases). The CDR3 is 14 amino acids. The V gene's germline CDR1 is SGHVS and CDR2 FQNEAQ. Between the trimmed V and J ends, which lost 6 bases and 4 bases, there was a span of 13 bases. DNA for the CDR3: TGTGCCAGCAGTCCGGGACTCGAAAATCAGCCCCAGCATTTT. Its translation: CASSPGLENQPQHF.

The chain combines TRBV10-3 with TRBJ2-1; 9 positions match TRBD2. The junction had 8 bases not matched to a gene; V was cut back by 3 bases and J by 5 bases. Germline lookup yields CDR1 ENHRY and CDR2 SYGVKD. The CDR3 has 16 amino acids. DNA for the CDR3: TGTGCCATCAGTGAATTTAGCGGGAGATCGGACAATGAGCAGTTCTTC. It specifies CAISEFSGRSDNEQFF.

This chain connects TRBV5-1 to TRBJ2-5; the match to TRBD1 covers 7 bases. J was trimmed by 0 bases and V by 4 bases; bases with no gene match: 15. Germline V gene sequence: CDR1 SGHRS, CDR2 YFSETQ. The CDR3 extends over 18 amino acids. The DNA for the CDR3 is TGCGCCAGCAGCCCGGGGACAGCTCCGACCCAGTACCAAGAGACCCAGTACTTC. Amino acids: CASSPGTAPTQYQETQYF.

V gene TRBV6-5 combines with J gene TRBJ2-1; 8 bases agree with TRBD1. The CDR3 contains 14 residues. With V trimmed by 5 bases and J by 7 bases, 7 bases remained unmatched. Germline V CDR1 and CDR2: MNHEY, SVGAGI. CDR3 sequence (DNA): TGTGCCAGCAGTCGACAGGGGAAGAGGAATGAGCAGTTCTTC. Translated, it gives CASSRQGKRNEQFF.

The gene calls are TRBV7-9 and TRBJ2-1; no reliable D call. The CDR3 consists of 13 residues. Per the germline V gene, CDR1 is SEHNR and CDR2 is FQNEAQ (reference sequence). Trimming left V 2 bases short and J 10 bases short, with 12 bases between. The CDR3 sequence is CASSLSSAEEQFF. CDR3 bases: TGTGCCAGCAGCTTATCCTCGGCGGAAGAGCAGTTCTTC.

This rearrangement joins TRBV27 to TRBJ2-7; TRBD1 might be the D (6 bases). The CDR3 covers 13 residues. Germline CDR1 MNHEY, CDR2 SMNVEV (reference sequence). The germline V and J ends were trimmed by 6 bases and 0 bases, with 9 bases remaining between them. CDR3 DNA: TGTGCCAGCAGCGGACAGAACTCCTACGAGCAGTACTTC. It is translated as CASSGQNSYEQYF.

The chain recombines TRBV5-1 with TRBJ2-7, with a tentative D call TRBD2 (6 bases). The germline CDR1 and CDR2 sequences are SGHRS and YFSETQ. V lost 4 bases, J lost 2 bases, and 10 bases lay in between. This CDR3 has 13 residues. CDR3 sequence: CASSVGLTYEQYF. The CDR3 nucleotides are TGCGCCAGCAGCGTGGGACTTACCTACGAGCAGTACTTC.

The CDR3 here is CASSHRQTVHEQYF. The CDR3 DNA reads TGTGCCAGCAGCCACCGACAGACGGTACACGAGCAGTACTTC. The rearrangement uses TRBV7-9 and TRBJ2-7, with D perhaps TRBD1 (5 bases). CDR1 and CDR2 (germline): SEHNR, FQNEAQ (reference sequence). This CDR3 contains 14 residues. V was pared by 5 bases and J by 5 bases, with 16 bases between.

The chain uses TRBV28 and TRBJ1-1, with a tentative D call TRBD1 (5 bases). Trimming left V 7 bases short and J 3 bases short, with 15 bases between. The germline CDR1 and CDR2 sequences are MDHEN and SYDVKM. The CDR3 runs to 14 residues. The CDR3 nucleotides are TGTGCCAGCAATCCTCAGGGATTGTACACTGAAGCTTTCTTT. Translated: CASNPQGLYTEAFF.

This clone was seen a single time. This chain connects TRBV5-1 to TRBJ2-7; a possible D gene is TRBD2 (6 bases). V was cut by 4 bases and J by 1 base, with 9 bases left in between. CDR1 is SGHRS and CDR2 is YFSETQ in the germline V gene. The CDR3 has 13 amino acids. CDR3 amino acids: CASSPGVSYEQYF. In DNA form, the CDR3 reads TGCGCCAGCAGCCCGGGGGTTTCCTACGAGCAGTACTTC.

The sample holds a few counts of this clone. The genes are TRBV2 and TRBJ1-1; D gene unclear. The CDR3 extends over 12 amino acids. V was clipped by 6 bases and J by 7 bases, with 12 bases between them. Germline assignment: CDR1 SNHLY and CDR2 FYNNEI. CDR3 nucleotides: TGTGCCAGCAGCGTGGCCGCTGTTGAAGCTTTCTTT. This translates into CASSVAAVEAFF. The whole variable domain, remainder taken from reference TRBV2 and TRBJ1-1, is EPEVTQTPSHQVTQMGQEVILRCVPISNHLYFYWYRQILGQKVEFLVSFYNNEISEKSEIFDDQFSVERPDGSNFTLKIRSTKLEDSAMYFCASSVAAVEAFFGQGTRLTVV.

This rearrangement joins TRBV4-1 to TRBJ1-1; 7 bases agree with TRBD1. Trimming at V came to 4 bases and at J to 0 bases, leaving 11 bases not matched to a gene. The CDR3 spans 17 residues. The V gene's germline CDR1 is MGHRA and CDR2 YSYEKL. CDR3 in amino acids: CASSLGTVGGLNTEAFF. The DNA of the CDR3 is TGCGCCAGCAGCCTAGGGACAGTGGGGGGCTTGAACACTGAAGCTTTCTTT.

The chain recombines TRBV13 with TRBJ1-2, with a possible D match to TRBD1 (5 bases). CDR1 and CDR2 from the germline V gene are PRHDT and FYEKMQ (reference sequence). The CDR3 is 15 amino acids. V lost 1 base and J lost 9, with 18 bases in between. The CDR3 DNA reads as TGTGCCAGCAGCTTAGTAGGAGGGGCCGTGGGGAGCTACACCTTC. This encodes CASSLVGGAVGSYTF.

The V gene is TRBV23-1, the J gene TRBJ1-4; unclear D gene. TRBV23-1 is classed as an ORF, of uncertain function. Trimming pared 3 bases from V and 0 bases from J, leaving 17 bases between. There are 18 residues in the CDR3. The CDR3, as DNA: TGCGCCAGCAGTCATCAGCTCCGGGTCCGGGCAACTAATGAAAAACTGTTTTTT. Residues: CASSHQLRVRATNEKLFF.

The J gene is TRBJ1-5, the V gene TRBV30; possibly TRBD1 for D (6 bases). The CDR3 totals 14 residues. Germline V gene data show CDR1 as GTSNPN and CDR2 as SVGIG (reference sequence). Deletions cut 2 bases from V and 9 bases from J, with 17 bases between. The CDR3 protein is CAWSLDQGSGPQHF. The CDR3 DNA sequence: TGTGCCTGGAGTCTAGACCAGGGGAGTGGGCCCCAGCATTTT.

The chain employs TRBV28 and TRBJ2-2; 9 bases fit TRBD1. This CDR3 is built from 15 residues. The trim removed 2 bases at V and 4 bases at J, leaving 2 bases unmatched. Germline CDR1 reads MDHEN; CDR2 reads SYDVKM. The CDR3 sequence is CASSLDRGSTGELFF. CDR3 bases: TGTGCCAGCAGTTTAGACAGGGGGAGCACCGGGGAGCTGTTTTTT.

The rearrangement joins TRBV18 to TRBJ1-2; TRBD1 matches 7 bases. Losses at the gene ends were 0 bases for V and 3 bases for J; bases not matched to a gene: 7. Looked up from germline, CDR1 is KGHSH and CDR2 is LQKENI. This CDR3 spans 16 amino acids. In DNA form, the CDR3 reads TGTGCCAGCTCACCACCCGACGCGGGACAGTACTATGGCTACACCTTC. It translates to CASSPPDAGQYYGYTF.

V is TRBV15 and J is TRBJ1-5, with 8 bases matching TRBD1. The CDR3 is made up of 16 amino acids. The germline V gene has CDR1 LNHNV and CDR2 YYDKDF (reference sequence). V lost 2 bases and J lost 2; bases outside the gene matches: 5. The CDR3 loop is CATSRNQGAGNQPQHF. The CDR3 DNA reads TGTGCCACCAGCAGAAACCAGGGGGCTGGCAATCAGCCCCAGCATTTT.

This chain uses TRBV7-9 with TRBJ2-5, with D possibly being TRBD1 (6 bases). The V and J ends lost 5 bases and 1 base respectively, with 17 bases between them. The CDR3 is 16 residues long. Germline CDR1 and CDR2: SEHNR and FQNEAQ (reference sequence). This CDR3 reads CASSHDRSPSQETQYF. CDR3 bases: TGTGCCAGCAGCCACGACAGGAGCCCTTCCCAAGAGACCCAGTACTTC.

The rearrangement joins TRBV5-1 to TRBJ2-3; 8 nucleotides match TRBD2. Germline trimming cut 0 bases from V and 5 bases from J; bases unmatched to any gene: 5. In germline, CDR1 is SGHRS, CDR2 YFSETQ. CDR3 size: 15 residues. CDR3 bases: TGCGCCAGCAGCTTGGTTTCGGGGGGGCGAGATACGCAGTATTTT. Amino acids: CASSLVSGGRDTQYF. Based on the CDR3 plus reference TRBV5-1 and TRBJ2-3, the full variable domain is KAGVTQTPRYLIKTRGQQVTLSCSPISGHRSVSWYQQTPGQGLQFLFEYFSETQRNKGNFPGRFSGRQFSNSRSEMNVSTLELGDSALYLCASSLVSGGRDTQYFGPGTRLTVL.

The chain has TRBV7-8 and TRBJ2-1, with 8 bases fitting TRBD2. The germline V gene has CDR1 SGHVS and CDR2 FQNEAQ. This CDR3 is built from 16 residues. V lost 5 bases, J lost 2 bases, and 8 bases stayed unmatched. The CDR3 DNA follows: TGTGCCAGCAGCGGGACGAGCGGGGGCCCCTACAATGAGCAGTTCTTC. Protein: CASSGTSGGPYNEQFF.

The chain combines TRBV7-8 with TRBJ2-5; 9 bases are shared with TRBD1. The CDR3 is 17 amino acids. CDR1 is SGHVS and CDR2 is FQNEAQ in the germline V gene. The ends lost 4 bases at V and 5 bases at J; junction bases unmatched: 14. The CDR3: CASSSLQGQGLGETQYF. CDR3 DNA sequence: TGTGCCAGCAGCTCCCTTCAAGGACAGGGGTTGGGGGAGACCCAGTACTTC.

The V and J genes are TRBV7-2 and TRBJ2-5; no definite D call. Between the trimmed V and J ends, which lost 3 bases and 6 bases, there was a span of 17 bases. The germline CDR1 and CDR2 sequences are SGHTA and FQGNSA. The CDR3 runs to 15 residues. CDR3 in DNA: TGTGCCAGCAGCTTTCTCTCGGTGACCGACAAGACCCAGTACTTC. Its translation: CASSFLSVTDKTQYF.